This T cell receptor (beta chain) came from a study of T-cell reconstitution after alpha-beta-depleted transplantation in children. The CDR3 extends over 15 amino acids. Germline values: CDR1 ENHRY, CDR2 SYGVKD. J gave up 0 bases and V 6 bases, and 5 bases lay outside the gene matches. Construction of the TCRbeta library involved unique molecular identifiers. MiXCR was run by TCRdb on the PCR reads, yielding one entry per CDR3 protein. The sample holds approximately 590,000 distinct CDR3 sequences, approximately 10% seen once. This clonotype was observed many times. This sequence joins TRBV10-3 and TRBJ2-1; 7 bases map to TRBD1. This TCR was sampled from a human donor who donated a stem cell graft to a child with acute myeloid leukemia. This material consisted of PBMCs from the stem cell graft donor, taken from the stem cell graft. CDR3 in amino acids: CAISVQGFSYNEQFF. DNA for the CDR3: TGTGCCATCAGCGTACAGGGGTTCTCCTACAATGAGCAGTTCTTC.